A selection of T cell receptor beta chains follows, all from one sample in a study of T cells in localized non-small cell lung cancer. Only in-frame clones appear in the TCRdb table, and some are missing; sequencing was by immunoSEQ multiplex PCR. Of about 28,000 clones listed, approximately 92% were seen once; the top ten hold 4.2%. The material was peripheral blood mononuclear cells, obtained before any cancer treatment. The receptors were gathered from a woman aged 35-70 years with stage III lung adenocarcinoma. CDR3s leave out the opening cysteine and the closing phenylalanine or tryptophan. Each record gives: V gene, CDR3 protein.

v_gene: TRBV28
CDR3aa: ASGMEGQQPQH

v_gene: TRBV19
CDR3aa: ASSTTGGGRNIQY

v_gene: TRBV11-2
CDR3aa: ASSLDNSAFYNEQF

v_gene: TRBV19
CDR3aa: ASGTVSNQPQH

v_gene: TRBV6-5
CDR3aa: ASSYNLFGTEAF

v_gene: TRBV4-3
CDR3aa: ASSQEQVLSSYNEQF

v_gene: TRBV11-2
CDR3aa: ASSRSAQGSYGYT

v_gene: TRBV5-4
CDR3aa: ASSLARDRNYGYT

v_gene: TRBV6-5
CDR3aa: ASSYGSTGELF

v_gene: TRBV29-1
CDR3aa: SVKEEGETQY

v_gene: TRBV4-2
CDR3aa: ASGGRGGTDTQY

v_gene: TRBV7-2
CDR3aa: ASSLESNEKLF

v_gene: TRBV25-1
CDR3aa: ASSKDRDGTEAF

v_gene: TRBV14
CDR3aa: ASSLGLAGGFQETQY

v_gene: TRBV18
CDR3aa: ASSNGQGTGNTIY

v_gene: TRBV29-1
CDR3aa: SVGHGGAEAF

v_gene: TRBV5-1
CDR3aa: ASSLGIGANVLT

v_gene: TRBV2
CDR3aa: ASSVGRDNQPQH

v_gene: TRBV2
CDR3aa: ASRLLGHDLTDTQY

v_gene: TRBV7-8
CDR3aa: ASSLSPGNTEAF

v_gene: TRBV6-1
CDR3aa: ASHLTGFGNTIY

v_gene: TRBV6-5
CDR3aa: ASRVGGVYNEQF

v_gene: TRBV28
CDR3aa: ASSLDNYGYT

v_gene: TRBV4-3
CDR3aa: ASSFGLAETYEQY

v_gene: TRBV6-1
CDR3aa: ASSGRLNTEAF

v_gene: TRBV6-5
CDR3aa: ASSQTAPYGYT

v_gene: TRBV2
CDR3aa: ASRGTLLAKNIQY

v_gene: TRBV6-5
CDR3aa: ASSYSYRGEFGYT

v_gene: TRBV5-6
CDR3aa: ASSWGRDRNEKLF

v_gene: TRBV7-9
CDR3aa: ASSHKLAAYEQY

v_gene: TRBV4-2
CDR3aa: ASSQEREIGTEAF

v_gene: TRBV2
CDR3aa: ASRVDRSSYEQY

v_gene: TRBV18
CDR3aa: ASSLATGAKTQY

v_gene: TRBV6-6
CDR3aa: ASSSTGGNTIY

v_gene: TRBV19
CDR3aa: ATRGGFGGELF

v_gene: TRBV5-1
CDR3aa: ASRPLGYATETQY

v_gene: TRBV5-4
CDR3aa: ASSYRTSGYNEQF

v_gene: TRBV7-3
CDR3aa: ASSSGLLNTEAF

v_gene: TRBV5-1
CDR3aa: ASSQLLGASYEQY

v_gene: TRBV7-8
CDR3aa: ASSQGGSNEQF

v_gene: TRBV7-8
CDR3aa: ASSGRTSSRGTQY

v_gene: TRBV10-3
CDR3aa: AISGGLTDTQY

v_gene: TRBV4-1
CDR3aa: ASSLRTGTDTQY

v_gene: TRBV5-1
CDR3aa: ASSLARINTDTQY

v_gene: TRBV29-1
CDR3aa: SVVQGYGYT

v_gene: TRBV10-1
CDR3aa: ASSEHSGGTEQF

v_gene: TRBV5-4
CDR3aa: ASSIGTANYGYT

v_gene: TRBV11-2
CDR3aa: ASRRVFSARYNEQF

v_gene: TRBV19
CDR3aa: ASSRQGGQPQH

v_gene: TRBV7-9
CDR3aa: ASSLAAGELF

v_gene: TRBV4-2
CDR3aa: ASSQALAGGPAY